This passage covers 30 T cell receptor beta chains from one sample sequenced in a study of OX40 agonist ivuxolimab in advanced cancers. Sequencing used immunoSEQ multiplex PCR; TCRdb keeps in-frame clones, though not all of them. The profile covers roughly 62,000 clones, with 92% appearing a single time and 0.55% to 0.8% taken by the ten largest. The source material was CD4+ or CD8+ T cells sorted from blood, sampled in a trial of the OX40 agonist ivuxolimab. The origin of the receptors is an adult with an advanced solid tumor such as melanoma, head and neck, liver or kidney cancer.

The chain uses TRBV7-9 and TRBJ1-1; D may be TRBD1 (5 bases). The CDR3 has 15 residues. Germline CDR1 reads SEHNR; CDR2 reads FQNEAQ (reference sequence). With 1 base removed from V and 3 bases from J, the gap between germline ends came to 12 bases. DNA for the CDR3: TGTGCCAGCAGCTTAGGGTCCCAAGGGGACACTGAAGCTTTCTTT. Encoded protein: CASSLGSQGDTEAFF.

The table lists this clone with a few counts. CDR3 sequence: CASSLGSSYGYTF. The CDR3 nucleotides read TGTGCCAGCAGCTTGGGTAGCTCCTATGGCTACACCTTC. V is TRBV5-4 and J is TRBJ1-2; no clear D. The CDR3 has 13 amino acids. V was clipped by 0 bases and J by 4 bases, with 7 bases between them. Germline CDR1 and CDR2: SGHNT and YYREEE (reference sequence).

V usage is TRBV7-3 and J usage is TRBJ1-6, with no clear D. Trimming took 5 bases from V and 9 from J, leaving 14 bases between them. This CDR3 is 14 amino acids long. In germline, CDR1 is SGHTA, CDR2 FQGTGA. CDR3 amino acids: CASSETRAGSPLHF. The CDR3 DNA follows: TGTGCCAGCAGCGAAACTCGGGCAGGTTCACCCCTCCACTTT.

The V and J genes are TRBV9 and TRBJ2-1; 8 bases are a match to TRBD2. This CDR3 region has 16 residues. Germline V gene sequence: CDR1 SGDLS, CDR2 YYNGEE. Unmatched junction bases numbered 12, after V lost 3 bases and J lost 7 bases. CDR3 region: CASSGTSGLGENEQFF. CDR3 sequence (DNA): TGTGCCAGCAGCGGTACCTCGGGACTAGGAGAGAATGAGCAGTTCTTC.

This chain connects TRBV9 to TRBJ2-5; 11 nucleotides line up with TRBD2. V lost 4 bases to trimming and J lost 4 bases; unmatched junction nucleotides: 12. CDR3 size: 17 residues. Germline V lookup: CDR1 SGDLS, CDR2 YYNGEE. CDR3 sequence: CASSNGGTSGDLETQYF. The CDR3 coding sequence is TGTGCCAGCAGCAACGGGGGGACTAGCGGCGACCTAGAGACCCAGTACTTC.

The J gene is TRBJ1-6, the V gene TRBV7-9; TRBD1 matches 7 bases. CDR1 and CDR2 from the germline V gene are SEHNR and FQNEAQ (reference sequence). V lost 1 base, J lost 4 bases, and 7 bases stayed unmatched. The CDR3 runs 17 residues. DNA for the CDR3: TGTGCCAGCAGCTTAGTTGCGGGACAGACTTATAATTCACCCCTCCACTTT. It yields the protein CASSLVAGQTYNSPLHF.

This clone turned up a few times. The chain employs TRBV7-3 and TRBJ2-3; D call uncertain. Per the germline V gene, CDR1 is SGHTA and CDR2 is FQGTGA. This CDR3 has 15 residues. The V and J ends lost 0 bases and 5 bases respectively, with 12 bases between them. The CDR3 sequence is CASSLTSIPQDTQYF. Written as DNA, the CDR3 is TGTGCCAGCAGCTTAACCTCCATTCCCCAAGATACGCAGTATTTT.

The CDR3 loop is CASSLEGLMNEKLFF. Written as DNA, the CDR3 is TGCGCCAGCAGCTTGGAGGGGCTCATGAATGAAAAACTGTTTTTT. The genes are TRBV5-1 and TRBJ1-4; D is perhaps TRBD1 (5 bases). V shed 0 bases and J shed 5 bases, with 11 bases lying between them. This CDR3 is 15 amino acids long. Germline assignment: CDR1 SGHRS and CDR2 YFSETQ. Full variable domain (missing parts from reference TRBV5-1 and TRBJ1-4): KAGVTQTPRYLIKTRGQQVTLSCSPISGHRSVSWYQQTPGQGLQFLFEYFSETQRNKGNFPGRFSGRQFSNSRSEMNVSTLELGDSALYLCASSLEGLMNEKLFFGSGTQLSVL.

This rearrangement joins TRBV2 to TRBJ1-2, with D perhaps TRBD1 (5 bases). Trimming stripped 6 bases from V and 5 bases from J, with 16 bases between. This CDR3 comprises 14 residues. Germline CDR1 is SNHLY and CDR2 is FYNNEI. The CDR3 coding sequence is TGTGCCAGCAGAGTAAACGGGGCCAATTATGGCTACACCTTC. Translated: CASRVNGANYGYTF.

V and J are TRBV5-1 and TRBJ2-2; D uncertain. Germline-derived CDR1 and CDR2 are SGHRS and YFSETQ. The ends were cut back, 5 bases at V and 7 bases at J, with 12 bases in the middle. This CDR3 comprises 13 residues. The CDR3 loop reads CASSFRSGGELFF. In DNA, the CDR3 is TGCGCCAGCAGTTTCCGAAGTGGCGGGGAGCTGTTTTTT.

The rearrangement joins TRBV9 to TRBJ2-7; a weak D match, TRBD2 (6 bases). With 4 bases removed from V and 4 bases from J, the gap between germline ends came to 15 bases. Germline CDR1 reads SGDLS; CDR2 reads YYNGEE. CDR3 length equals 14 residues. CDR3 amino acids: CASSPQPGAYEQYF. CDR3 coding DNA: TGTGCCAGCAGCCCCCAGCCGGGAGCGTACGAGCAGTACTTC. The whole variable domain, filled in from reference TRBV9 and TRBJ2-7, reads DSGVTQTPKHLITATGQRVTLRCSPRSGDLSVYWYQQSLDQGLQFLIQYYNGEERAKGNILERFSAQQFPDLHSELNLSSLELGDSALYFCASSPQPGAYEQYFGPGTRLTVT.

CDR3 region: CASSPLGLADSYEQYF. The CDR3 DNA follows: TGTGCCAGCAGCCCTCTGGGACTAGCGGATTCCTACGAGCAGTACTTC. V and J are TRBV7-6 and TRBJ2-7; 11 bases align to TRBD2. CDR1 is SGHVS and CDR2 is FNYEAQ in the germline V gene. Trimming at V came to 5 bases and at J to 1 base, leaving 7 bases not matched to a gene. This CDR3 is 16 amino acids long.

The chain links TRBV5-5 to TRBJ2-6; D gene uncertain. Germline-derived CDR1 and CDR2 are SGHKS and YYEKEE (reference sequence). This CDR3 has 16 residues. V lost 4 bases, J lost 0 bases, and 11 bases lay in between. CDR3 in DNA: TGTGCCAGCAGCCCTCAATCCCTCTCTGGGGCCAACGTCCTGACTTTC. Its translation is CASSPQSLSGANVLTF.

This chain links TRBV10-3 with TRBJ1-1; D uncertain. Germline values: CDR1 ENHRY, CDR2 SYGVKD. V dropped 2 bases and J dropped 8 bases, with 9 bases sitting between them. The CDR3 has 12 residues. The CDR3 loop is CAISETPDEAFF. CDR3 DNA: TGTGCCATCAGTGAGACCCCGGACGAAGCTTTCTTT.

V is TRBV11-1 and J is TRBJ2-7; 7 nucleotides match TRBD2. Germline V gives CDR1 SGHAT, CDR2 FQDESV (reference sequence). V lost 5 bases to trimming and J lost 3 bases; unmatched junction nucleotides: 4. The CDR3 covers 13 residues. CDR3 sequence: CASSRGTNYEQYF. The DNA for the CDR3 is TGTGCCAGCAGCCGTGGGACTAACTACGAGCAGTACTTC.

The chain carries TRBV7-2 and TRBJ2-3; 8 bases match TRBD2. Germline V gene lookup returns CDR1 SGHTA and CDR2 FQGNSA. V shed 6 bases, J shed 2 bases, and the junction held 7 bases outside the gene matches. The CDR3 runs to 15 residues. As DNA, the CDR3 is TGTGCCAGCAGGACGGGGCGGGGGGTCACAGATACGCAGTATTTT. Residues: CASRTGRGVTDTQYF. The full variable domain, its missing parts supplied by reference TRBV7-2 and TRBJ2-3, is GAGVSQSPSNKVTEKGKDVELRCDPISGHTALYWYRQSLGQGLEFLIYFQGNSAPDKSGLPSDRFSAERTGGSVSTLTIQRTQQEDSAVYLCASRTGRGVTDTQYFGPGTRLTVL.

J is TRBJ2-6 and V is TRBV7-2, with unresolved D. Trimming cost V 3 bases and J 0 bases, with 9 bases left between them. Per germline, CDR1 SGHTA and CDR2 FQGNSA. The CDR3 sequence is 16 residues long. CDR3 in DNA: TGTGCCAGCAGCTTCGAGGCCAGCTCTGGGGCCAACGTCCTGACTTTC. It specifies CASSFEASSGANVLTF.

The table lists this clone with a count of one. This rearrangement joins TRBV7-9 to TRBJ1-1; unclear D gene. This CDR3 is built from 14 residues. V was pared by 5 bases and J by 5 bases, with 15 bases between. The germline V gene encodes CDR1 SEHNR and CDR2 FQNEAQ (reference sequence). CDR3 loop: CASSGVFGGTEAFF. The CDR3 nucleotides are TGTGCCAGCAGCGGGGTGTTTGGAGGGACTGAAGCTTTCTTT.

This chain connects TRBV6-1 to TRBJ2-7; 8 nucleotides match TRBD1. The CDR3 loop spans 17 amino acids. From germline, CDR1 is MNHNS and CDR2 SASEGT. V lost 4 bases to trimming and J lost 0 bases; unmatched junction nucleotides: 11. The CDR3 is CASSALLGQVSSYEQYF. CDR3 nucleotide sequence: TGTGCCAGCAGTGCCCTCCTGGGACAGGTGAGCTCCTACGAGCAGTACTTC.

The chain joins TRBV19 to TRBJ1-5, with D possibly matching TRBD1 (5 bases). The CDR3 has 14 residues. In germline, CDR1 is LNHDA, CDR2 SQIVND (reference sequence). V dropped 7 bases and J dropped 4 bases, with 14 bases sitting between them. This CDR3 is CASNHEGLNQPQHF. CDR3 DNA sequence: TGTGCCAGTAACCATGAGGGGTTGAATCAGCCCCAGCATTTT.

This sequence joins TRBV30 and TRBJ1-4, with TRBD1 as a possible D gene (6 bases). This CDR3 region has 15 residues. V shed 2 bases and J shed 1 base, with 11 bases lying between them. Germline V gene lookup returns CDR1 GTSNPN and CDR2 SVGIG (reference sequence). The CDR3 region has the DNA TGTGCCTGGAGTAGAACAGGGAGAACTAATGAAAAACTGTTTTTT. It translates to CAWSRTGRTNEKLFF. The whole variable domain, filled in from reference TRBV30 and TRBJ1-4, reads SQTIHQWPATLVQPVGSPLSLECTVEGTSNPNLYWYRQAAGRGLQLLFYSVGIGQISSEVPQNLSASRPQDRQFILSSKKLLLSDSGFYLCAWSRTGRTNEKLFFGSGTQLSVL.

The gene calls are TRBV19 and TRBJ1-4; D not resolved. This CDR3 spans 16 amino acids. Germline-derived CDR1 and CDR2 are LNHDA and SQIVND (reference sequence). Trimming took off 4 bases at V and 0 bases at J, with 12 bases between the two ends. The CDR3 coding sequence is TGTGCCAGTAGTAATGGGCCGACTGCAACTAATGAAAAACTGTTTTTT. Translation gives CASSNGPTATNEKLFF.

The chain uses TRBV5-1 and TRBJ1-4; D call uncertain. Germline loops: CDR1 SGHRS, CDR2 YFSETQ. Trimming shortened V by 3 bases and J by 6 bases, and 9 bases separated the two germline ends. This CDR3 region has 13 residues. For the CDR3, the DNA is TGCGCCAGCAGCTCTGGGGAGGATGAAAAACTGTTTTTT. Amino acid sequence: CASSSGEDEKLFF.

This clone is a singleton in its sample. This chain connects TRBV5-4 to TRBJ2-7, with TRBD2 identical over 9 bases. Looked up from germline, CDR1 is SGHNT and CDR2 is YYREEE (reference sequence). The CDR3 length is 14 residues. The V segment lost 0 bases and the J segment 5 bases; nucleotides outside the gene matches: 3. This CDR3 is CASSLDVAGDEQYF. CDR3 DNA: TGTGCCAGCAGCTTGGACGTAGCGGGAGACGAGCAGTACTTC.

This chain joins TRBV7-3 and TRBJ2-7; 8 nucleotides agree with TRBD1. CDR1 SGHTA and CDR2 FQGTGA come from the germline V gene. Germline trimming cut 2 bases from V and 4 bases from J; bases unmatched to any gene: 4. The CDR3 totals 14 residues. The CDR3 is CASSLGQGQYEQYF. DNA of the CDR3: TGTGCCAGCAGCTTAGGACAGGGACAGTACGAGCAGTACTTC.

This chain connects TRBV11-1 to TRBJ2-2, with D perhaps matching TRBD1 or TRBD2 (5 bases each). Germline V gene sequence: CDR1 SGHAT, CDR2 FQDESV (reference sequence). Trimming left V 5 bases short and J 1 base short, with 8 bases between. This CDR3 region has 14 residues. CDR3 in amino acids: CASSRDENTGELFF. DNA for the CDR3: TGTGCCAGCAGCCGGGACGAGAACACCGGGGAGCTGTTTTTT.

The chain joins TRBV10-3 to TRBJ2-5; D is perhaps TRBD1 (6 bases). The CDR3 is 12 amino acids. Germline CDR1 reads ENHRY; CDR2 reads SYGVKD. V lost 10 bases and J 2 bases, leaving 11 bases between the germline ends. For the CDR3, the DNA is TGTGCCACCTCAGGGGTTCAAGAGACCCAGTACTTC. Protein product: CATSGVQETQYF.

J is TRBJ2-6 and V is TRBV27; D is ambiguous. Trimming took 2 bases from V and 0 from J, leaving 14 bases between them. The CDR3 runs to 18 residues. Germline lookup yields CDR1 MNHEY and CDR2 SMNVEV (reference sequence). The CDR3 here is CASSLTSPDPSGANVLTF. CDR3 DNA: TGTGCCAGCAGTTTAACCTCGCCAGACCCCTCTGGGGCCAACGTCCTGACTTTC.

This chain joins TRBV30 and TRBJ1-1; D uncertain. Trimming stripped 4 bases from V and 1 base from J, with 13 bases between. This CDR3 comprises 14 residues. The germline V gene has CDR1 GTSNPN and CDR2 SVGIG (reference sequence). The DNA of the CDR3 is TGTGCCTGGACCCTCGGCTGGTCGAACACTGAAGCTTTCTTT. Amino acids: CAWTLGWSNTEAFF.

With respect to this clone: One end of the junction does not line up with germline, which may come from a read error. The chain employs TRBV7-2 and TRBJ2-5; D remains ambiguous. The CDR3 spans 14 residues. Germline V gives CDR1 SGHTA, CDR2 FQGNSA. For the CDR3, the DNA is TGTGCCAGCAGCTTGTCGAGGTTAGGAGAGGCCCAGTACTTC. It encodes CASSLSRLGEAQYF.